This T cell receptor (beta chain) appears in the sequencing data of a study of molecular identifiers for immune sequencing clone quantification. Naive CD8 libraries came from approximately 20,000 to 1,000,000 sorted cells with 10%, 30% or 50% RNA. Naive CD8 T cells were picked out by sorting for CD8+CD4-CCR7+CD45RA+. As to this clonotype: A much larger clone lies one base from this, so it may be a read error.

TCRdb independently ran MiXCR on the PCR reads; one entry per CDR3 protein. This sample has approximately 500,000 distinct CDR3 sequences, with about a quarter found just once. In germline, CDR1 is SEHNR, CDR2 FQNEAQ (reference sequence). There are 13 residues in the CDR3. The rearrangement links TRBV7-9 to TRBJ2-5, with a tentative D call TRBD2 (6 bases). The source of this sequence is a human donor in good health. Some libraries in this study had Jurkat cell RNA spiked in. Sequencing was performed on naive CD8+ T cells from blood, with Jurkat cell RNA spiked in. As to subset: FACS-sorted CD8+CD4-CCR7+CD45RA+ naive T cells. CDR3 loop: CASSSLGGETKYF. In nucleotides, the CDR3 is TGTGCCAGCAGCTCCCTCGGGGGAGAGACCAAGTACTTC.